This T cell receptor beta chain was captured by sequencing in a study of PD-1 blockade in classical Hodgkin lymphoma. At the level of the study: Nivolumab dosing for patients was 3 mg/kg, administered intravenously every 2 weeks. Study-wide results and caveats: Repertoires differed for reasons still undefined, possibly disease activity or prior therapy. CD4+ TCR diversity, unlike CD8+, climbed significantly by C4D1.

Profiling relied on immunoSEQ multiplex PCR, and the TCRdb table lists in-frame clones only, not all of them. The sample lists tens of thousands of clones; just under 80% were seen once. With no exception, relapse followed autologous stem cell transplantation in all patients, and brentuximab vedotin exposure varied. This clone was detected only once. Antigen: not known. Looked up from germline, CDR1 is SNHLY and CDR2 is FYNNEI. The V end lost 5 bases, the J end lost 0 bases, and 19 bases lay between the germline ends. This CDR3 has 17 residues. The specimen comprised peripheral blood mononuclear cells (PBMCs), sampled at baseline. The V gene is TRBV2, the J gene TRBJ1-2; maybe TRBD1 (6 bases). This receptor was taken from a human donor with classical Hodgkin lymphoma. The CDR3 reads CASSLVDSNQANYGYTF. The CDR3 DNA reads TGTGCCAGCAGTTTAGTGGACAGCAACCAAGCTAACTATGGCTACACCTTC.